This TCR beta chain was identified during a study of blood T cell repertoires in COVID-19. Study information: From the United States, Italy and Spain came samples of acute and convalescent COVID-19.

Per the original data handling: Estimated nucleated cell counts came from reference gene primer amplification. TCRdb keeps only in-frame clones here, not all; method: immunoSEQ multiplex PCR. Clonal size and the V and J genes are those of that table, whereas D and trimming came from the DNA. The sample yields approximately 390,000 clones, around 89% seen once. This clonotype was sampled from a man aged 18-30 years with active or convalescent COVID-19. Sequencing was carried out using peripheral blood.

CDR3 protein: CASSPRSGRGVNEQFF. The CDR3 bases are TGTGCCAGCAGCCCACGTTCTGGACGGGGGGTCAATGAGCAGTTCTTC. This chain links TRBV9 with TRBJ2-1; 7 bases are shared with TRBD2. The CDR3 length is 16 residues. CDR1 and CDR2 (germline): SGDLS, YYNGEE. V gave up 4 bases and J gave up 6 bases; unmatched junction bases: 13. Looking up the rest from reference TRBV9 and TRBJ2-1 gives the full variable domain: DSGVTQTPKHLITATGQRVTLRCSPRSGDLSVYWYQQSLDQGLQFLIQYYNGEERAKGNILERFSAQQFPDLHSELNLSSLELGDSALYFCASSPRSGRGVNEQFFGPGTRLTVL.